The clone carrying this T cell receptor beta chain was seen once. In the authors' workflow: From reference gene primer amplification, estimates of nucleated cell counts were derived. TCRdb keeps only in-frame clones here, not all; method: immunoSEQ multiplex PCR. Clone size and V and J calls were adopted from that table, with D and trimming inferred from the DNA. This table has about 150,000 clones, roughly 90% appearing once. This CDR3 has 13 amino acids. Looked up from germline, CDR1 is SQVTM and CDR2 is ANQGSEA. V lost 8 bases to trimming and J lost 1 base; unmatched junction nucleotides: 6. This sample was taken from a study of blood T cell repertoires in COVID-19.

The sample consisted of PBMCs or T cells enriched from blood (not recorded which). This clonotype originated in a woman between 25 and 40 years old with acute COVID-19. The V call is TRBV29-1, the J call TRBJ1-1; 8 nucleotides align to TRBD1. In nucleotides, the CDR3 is TGCAGCCACAAACAGGGGGGGAACACTGAAGCTTTCTTT. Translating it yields CSHKQGGNTEAFF.